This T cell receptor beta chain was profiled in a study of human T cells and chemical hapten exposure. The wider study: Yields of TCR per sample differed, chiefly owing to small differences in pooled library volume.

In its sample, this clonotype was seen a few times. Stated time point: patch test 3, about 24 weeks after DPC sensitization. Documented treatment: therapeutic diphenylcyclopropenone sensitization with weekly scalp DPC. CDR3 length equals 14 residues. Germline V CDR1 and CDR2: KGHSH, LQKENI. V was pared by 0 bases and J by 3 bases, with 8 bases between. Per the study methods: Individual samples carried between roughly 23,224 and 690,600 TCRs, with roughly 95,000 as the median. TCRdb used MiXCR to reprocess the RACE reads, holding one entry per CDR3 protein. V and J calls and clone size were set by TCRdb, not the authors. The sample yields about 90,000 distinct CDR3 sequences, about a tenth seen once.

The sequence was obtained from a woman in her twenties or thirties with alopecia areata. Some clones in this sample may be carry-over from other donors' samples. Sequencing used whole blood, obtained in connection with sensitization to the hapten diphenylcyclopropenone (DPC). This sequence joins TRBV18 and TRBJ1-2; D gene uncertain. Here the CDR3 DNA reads TGTGCCAGCTCACCACCGGCCGGGTACTATGGCTACACCTTC. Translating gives CASSPPAGYYGYTF.